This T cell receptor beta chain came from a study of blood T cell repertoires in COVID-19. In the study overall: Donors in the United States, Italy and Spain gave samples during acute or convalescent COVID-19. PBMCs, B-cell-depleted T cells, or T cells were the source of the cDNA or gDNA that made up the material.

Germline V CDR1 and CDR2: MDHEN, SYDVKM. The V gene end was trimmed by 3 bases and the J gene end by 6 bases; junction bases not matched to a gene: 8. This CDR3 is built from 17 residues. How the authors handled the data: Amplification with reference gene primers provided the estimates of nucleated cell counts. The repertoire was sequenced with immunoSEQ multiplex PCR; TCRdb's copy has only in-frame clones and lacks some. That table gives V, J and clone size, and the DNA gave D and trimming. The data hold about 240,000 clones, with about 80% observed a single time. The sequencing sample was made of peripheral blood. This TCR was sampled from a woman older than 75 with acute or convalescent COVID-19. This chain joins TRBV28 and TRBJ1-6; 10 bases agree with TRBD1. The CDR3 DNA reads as TGTGCCAGCAGTTTTGCGCCCTGGGACAGGGGTAATTCACCCCTCCACTTT. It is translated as CASSFAPWDRGNSPLHF.